Each of the 8 T cell receptor beta chains below was sequenced from the same sample in a study of blood T cell repertoires in COVID-19. Here immunoSEQ multiplex PCR was the method, and the copy in TCRdb shows in-frame clones only, minus some. Among more than 250,000 clones listed, 88% were seen once. What was sequenced was PBMCs or T cells enriched from blood (not recorded which). These receptors originate from a woman in her thirties or forties with acute COVID-19.

CDR3 DNA sequence: TGTGCCAGTAGTATAGGCCCCTCGGGGGGCTGGGGCAATCAGCCCCAGCATTTT. Amino acid sequence: CASSIGPSGGWGNQPQHF. J is TRBJ1-5 and V is TRBV19; possibly TRBD1 for D (6 bases). Trimming removed 1 base at V and 2 bases at J, with 18 bases between. Germline CDR1 reads LNHDA; CDR2 reads SQIVND (reference sequence). The CDR3 is 18 residues long.

This chain uses TRBV4-3 with TRBJ1-1; 7 bases are shared with TRBD1. The CDR3 extends over 13 amino acids. The V gene end was trimmed by 3 bases and the J gene end by 5 bases; junction bases not matched to a gene: 3. CDR1 LGHNA and CDR2 YSLEER come from the germline V gene. The CDR3: CASSQETGTEAFF. CDR3 coding DNA: TGCGCCAGCAGCCAGGAGACAGGGACTGAAGCTTTCTTT.

J is TRBJ2-3 and V is TRBV9; 9 nucleotides agree with TRBD2. This CDR3 is 14 amino acids long. Trimming took 0 bases from V and 6 from J; bases not matched to a gene: 2. The V gene's germline CDR1 is SGDLS and CDR2 YYNGEE. In DNA form, the CDR3 reads TGTGCCAGCAGCGTAGTTACTAGCGGGGATACGCAGTATTTT. Amino acid sequence: CASSVVTSGDTQYF.

V and J are TRBV28 and TRBJ1-5; D possibly corresponds to TRBD1 (5 bases). This CDR3 region has 14 residues. Germline CDR1 is MDHEN and CDR2 is SYDVKM. V lost 11 bases, J lost 3 bases, and 17 bases lay in between. CDR3 nucleotide sequence: TGTGCCGGGGTGGGCAGGGAAAACAATCAGCCCCAGCATTTT. It codes for CAGVGRENNQPQHF.

This clone appeared a single time. V is TRBV7-9 and J is TRBJ2-1, with D perhaps matching TRBD1 (5 bases). CDR1 is SEHNR, CDR2 FQNEAQ, per germline (reference sequence). The CDR3 runs to 15 residues. V shed 5 bases and J shed 9 bases, with 20 bases lying between them. DNA of the CDR3: TGTGCCAGCAGCGCAGGGTCTAGTAGCAGAATTGAGCAGTTCTTC. Translation gives CASSAGSSSRIEQFF.

This clone was observed a handful of times. The chain combines TRBV7-9 with TRBJ2-5, with 8 bases lining up with TRBD1. CDR1 SEHNR and CDR2 FQNEAQ come from the germline V gene (reference sequence). This CDR3 spans 14 amino acids. V shed 6 bases, J shed 2 bases, and the junction held 5 bases outside the gene matches. The CDR3 reads CASSQTGVQETQYF. In nucleotides, the CDR3 is TGTGCCAGCAGTCAGACAGGGGTTCAAGAGACCCAGTACTTC.

J is TRBJ2-5 and V is TRBV5-1; TRBD1 is a possible D gene (6 bases). Trimming stripped 0 bases from V and 4 bases from J, with 10 bases between. Germline V gene sequence: CDR1 SGHRS, CDR2 YFSETQ. CDR3 length: 14 amino acids. CDR3 DNA sequence: TGCGCCAGCAGCTTGGCCGGCAGGGGAGAGACCCAGTACTTC. Its protein product is CASSLAGRGETQYF.

This chain links TRBV7-9 with TRBJ2-1; 8 bases match TRBD2. CDR1 SEHNR and CDR2 FQNEAQ come from the germline V gene (reference sequence). The CDR3 is 16 residues long. V shed 5 bases and J 8 bases; nucleotides not matched to a gene: 14. In nucleotides, the CDR3 is TGTGCCAGCAGCCACACCACGGGACTAGGGTCCCATGAGCAGTTCTTC. It yields the protein CASSHTTGLGSHEQFF.